These 4 T cell receptor beta chains share one sample of origin, sequenced in a study of blood T cell repertoires in COVID-19. The repertoire was sequenced with immunoSEQ multiplex PCR; TCRdb's copy has only in-frame clones and lacks some. The table has 170,000 or so clones, approximately 85% seen once; the top ten hold roughly 10%. The sample was PBMCs or T cells enriched from blood (not recorded which). Receptors were obtained from a young woman who had recovered from COVID-19.

The chain joins TRBV6-5 to TRBJ1-1; D remains unclear. The CDR3 is 14 residues long. V gave up 8 bases and J gave up 0 bases, with 13 bases separating them. Per the germline V gene, CDR1 is MNHEY and CDR2 is SVGAGI. The CDR3 nucleotides are TGTGCCAGCCTCGGGGTAGGGATGAACACTGAAGCTTTCTTT. This codes for CASLGVGMNTEAFF.

V gene TRBV5-5 combines with J gene TRBJ1-1; 9 bases are shared with TRBD1. The CDR3 has 16 amino acids. V was pared by 2 bases and J by 0 bases, with 5 bases of the junction left unmatched. Germline V gene data show CDR1 as SGHKS and CDR2 as YYEKEE (reference sequence). CDR3 in amino acids: CASSLTGGYMNTEAFF. CDR3 sequence (DNA): TGTGCCAGCAGCTTAACAGGGGGCTACATGAACACTGAAGCTTTCTTT.

This clone was recorded only once. The sample has other DNA sequences that encode this CDR3 too. This chain joins TRBV7-9 and TRBJ2-3; TRBD1 matches at 7 bases. J lost 4 bases, V lost 1 base, and 2 bases had no gene match. CDR1 is SEHNR and CDR2 is FQNEAQ in the germline V gene (reference sequence). The CDR3 has 14 amino acids. CDR3 sequence (DNA): TGTGCCAGCAGCTTAGACAGGGGCGCAGATACGCAGTATTTT. Translating it yields CASSLDRGADTQYF.

This chain uses TRBV27 with TRBJ1-2; no firm D call. The CDR3 has 14 residues. Germline V lookup: CDR1 MNHEY, CDR2 SMNVEV (reference sequence). Trimming took 3 bases from V and 4 from J, leaving 12 bases between them. The CDR3 loop is CASSFGATFYGYTF. The CDR3 DNA follows: TGTGCCAGCAGTTTTGGAGCGACGTTCTATGGCTACACCTTC.